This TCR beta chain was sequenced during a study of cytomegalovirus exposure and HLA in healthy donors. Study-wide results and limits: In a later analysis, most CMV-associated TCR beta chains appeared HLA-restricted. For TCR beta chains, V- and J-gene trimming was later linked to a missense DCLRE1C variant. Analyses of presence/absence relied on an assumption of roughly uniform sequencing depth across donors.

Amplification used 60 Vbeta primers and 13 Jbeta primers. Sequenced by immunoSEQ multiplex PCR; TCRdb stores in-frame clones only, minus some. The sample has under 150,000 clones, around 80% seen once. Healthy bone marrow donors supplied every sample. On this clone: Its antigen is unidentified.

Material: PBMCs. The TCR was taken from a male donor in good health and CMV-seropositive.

The CDR3 here is CASSHGLNNEQFF. The CDR3 bases are TGTGCCAGCAGCCATGGACTGAACAATGAGCAGTTCTTC. V is TRBV7-6 and J is TRBJ2-1, with D maybe TRBD2 (5 bases). CDR1 and CDR2 (germline): SGHVS, FNYEAQ. The V end was cut by 5 bases, the J end by 5 bases, with 10 bases between. This CDR3 comprises 13 residues. Filled out from reference TRBV7-6 and TRBJ2-1, the complete variable domain reads GAGVSQSPRYKVTKRGQDVALRCDPISGHVSLYWYRQALGQGPEFLTYFNYEAQQDKSGLPNDRFSAERPEGSISTLTIQRTEQRDSAMYRCASSHGLNNEQFFGPGTRLTVL.